This T cell receptor beta chain is from a study of blood T cell repertoires in COVID-19. The germline gives CDR1 SGHTA, CDR2 FQGNSA. The CDR3 runs to 13 residues. The V end was cut by 4 bases, the J end by 2 bases, with 8 bases between. The data were produced by immunoSEQ multiplex PCR, yet TCRdb's version contains in-frame clones alone and is incomplete. This table has some 50,000 clones, more than 75% appearing once. Specimen: peripheral blood. The V and J genes are TRBV7-2 and TRBJ1-1; D is ambiguous. This sequence was found in a man aged 50-60 years with active COVID-19. CDR3 nucleotide sequence: TGTGCCAGCAGCTCCCAGATTAACACTGAAGCTTTCTTT. Protein: CASSSQINTEAFF.